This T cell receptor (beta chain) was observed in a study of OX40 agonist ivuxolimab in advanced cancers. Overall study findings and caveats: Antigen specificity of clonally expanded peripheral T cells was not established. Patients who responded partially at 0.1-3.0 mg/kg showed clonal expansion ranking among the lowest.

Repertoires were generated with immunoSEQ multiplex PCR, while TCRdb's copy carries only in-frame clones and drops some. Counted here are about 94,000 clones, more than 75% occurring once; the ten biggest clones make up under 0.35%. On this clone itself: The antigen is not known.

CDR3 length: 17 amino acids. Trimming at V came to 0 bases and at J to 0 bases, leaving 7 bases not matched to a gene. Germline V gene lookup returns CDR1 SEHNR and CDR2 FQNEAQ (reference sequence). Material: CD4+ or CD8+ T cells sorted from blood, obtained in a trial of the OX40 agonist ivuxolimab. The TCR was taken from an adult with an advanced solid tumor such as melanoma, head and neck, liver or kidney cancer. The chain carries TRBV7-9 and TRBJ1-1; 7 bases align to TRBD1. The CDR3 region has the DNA TGTGCCAGCAGCTTAGCCCACAGGGGAGGGATGAACACTGAAGCTTTCTTT. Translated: CASSLAHRGGMNTEAFF.